The entry below describes one TCR beta chain. Its antigen is not known. This specimen comes from a study of OX40 agonist ivuxolimab in advanced cancers. Findings of the study overall: Normalized T-cell clonal expansion was also low in some nonresponders.

Profiled with immunoSEQ multiplex PCR; TCRdb holds only in-frame clones, not every one. The sample lists about 62,000 clones, around 74% occurring once. Trimming removed 2 bases from V and 0 bases from J; junction bases left unmatched: 9. This CDR3 has 18 residues. The V gene's germline CDR1 is SGHTA and CDR2 FQGTGA. The sequence derives from an adult with an advanced solid tumor such as melanoma, head and neck, liver or kidney cancer. The source material was CD4+ or CD8+ T cells sorted from blood, sampled in a trial of the OX40 agonist ivuxolimab. The V and J genes are TRBV7-3 and TRBJ2-3; 9 nucleotides line up with TRBD1. In DNA, the CDR3 is TGTGCCAGCAGCTTACGGGGACAGGGATCCCCTAGCACAGATACGCAGTATTTT. It codes for CASSLRGQGSPSTDTQYF.